This entry lists 21 T cell receptor beta chains sequenced from one sample in a study of CD8 T cells in ankylosing spondylitis (dated by TCRdb to about 2017). Library prep was done by 5' RACE. Sequencing relied on an Illumina HiSeq 2500. TCRdb itself trimmed the public reads at Q25 with fastp, ran MiXCR and retained productive beta chains. Rows merge per CDR3 protein into single entries with the most common DNA and genes. The sample table records about 340,000 distinct CDR3 sequences; about 15% of these occur just once. 0.9% to 1.2% of the sample is held by the ten biggest clonotypes. Sequenced: blood, either unsorted or a sorted T cell fraction (not recorded which). The receptor source for this set is a male donor with ankylosing spondylitis or in good health (not recorded which).

This clonotype turned up a few times. V is TRBV6-2 or TRBV6-3 and J is TRBJ2-5; D is uncertain. Germline CDR1 reads MNHEY; CDR2 reads SVGEGT. The CDR3 runs to 13 residues. Trimming took 10 bases from V and 5 from J, leaving 17 bases between them. CDR3 nucleotides: TGTGCCACCTCCGGACCGAATGGGGAGACCCAGTACTTC. Translation: CATSGPNGETQYF.

This clonotype was picked up many times. This CDR3 reads CASSFEVNTGELFF. The CDR3, as DNA: TGTGCCAGCAGTTTTGAGGTGAACACCGGGGAGCTGTTTTTT. J is TRBJ2-2 and V is TRBV27; D uncertain. The germline CDR1 and CDR2 sequences are MNHEY and SMNVEV (reference sequence). Trimming left V 3 bases short and J 1 base short, with 6 bases between. The length of the CDR3 is 14 residues.

This clonotype turned up a few times. The rearrangement links TRBV7-9 to TRBJ1-1, with unresolved D. Trimming took off 1 base at V and 10 bases at J, with 10 bases between the two ends. The CDR3 extends over 12 amino acids. Germline CDR1 and CDR2: SEHNR and FQNEAQ (reference sequence). CDR3 DNA sequence: TGTGCCAGCAGCTTAGAGGTCGGAGGAGCTTTCTTT. This translates into CASSLEVGGAFF.

This clonotype was seen a handful of times. The CDR3 is CASSLGTARSYGYTF. The CDR3 DNA reads as TGCGCCAGCAGCTTAGGGACAGCTCGAAGCTATGGCTACACCTTC. The rearrangement uses TRBV5-1 and TRBJ1-2; 7 bases fit TRBD1. Germline V gene sequence: CDR1 SGHRS, CDR2 YFSETQ. The CDR3 runs to 15 residues. With 2 bases clipped from V and 4 bases from J, the junction kept 8 bases outside the gene matches.

This chain uses TRBV2 with TRBJ2-5, with D unclear. Trimming left V 4 bases short and J 7 bases short, with 16 bases between. The CDR3 length is 14 residues. Germline lookup yields CDR1 SNHLY and CDR2 FYNNEI. CDR3 sequence reads: CASSVSGATWTQYF. The CDR3 DNA reads as TGTGCCAGCAGTGTATCAGGAGCCACTTGGACCCAGTACTTC.

This clonotype showed up just a few times. The chain has TRBV18 and TRBJ1-1; unclear D gene. Germline loops: CDR1 KGHSH, CDR2 LQKENI. The CDR3 runs to 13 residues. Deletions cut 2 bases from V and 1 base from J, with 5 bases between. The CDR3 DNA reads TGTGCCAGCTCACCAAAGCAGAACACTGAAGCTTTCTTT. The encoded protein is CASSPKQNTEAFF.

This chain connects TRBV4-2 to TRBJ2-6, with D tentatively TRBD1 (6 bases). Deletions cut 5 bases from V and 0 bases from J, with 14 bases between. The CDR3 is 17 residues long. In germline, CDR1 is LGHNA, CDR2 YNFKEQ. This CDR3 reads CASSFRQVPSGANVLTF. The CDR3 DNA reads TGTGCCAGCAGCTTTAGACAGGTACCCTCTGGGGCCAACGTCCTGACTTTC.

The chain joins TRBV12-3 or TRBV12-4 to TRBJ2-2; D tentatively fits TRBD1 or TRBD2 (5 bases each). V gave up 6 bases and J gave up 2 bases, with 10 bases separating them. The CDR3 length is 14 residues. CDR3 in amino acids: CASSGAPNTGELFF. As DNA, the CDR3 is TGTGCCAGCAGCGGGGCCCCAAACACCGGGGAGCTGTTTTTT.

This clonotype has more than one count but fewer than ten. The genes are TRBV5-1 and TRBJ2-3; unclear D gene. Germline CDR1 SGHRS, CDR2 YFSETQ. This CDR3 is built from 11 residues. V dropped 10 bases and J dropped 6 bases, with 12 bases sitting between them. The CDR3 here is CALPGWDTQYF. The CDR3 DNA sequence: TGCGCCCTACCTGGGTGGGATACGCAGTATTTT.

This clonotype has more than one count but fewer than ten. The CDR3 region is CASTLRGYTF. DNA for the CDR3: TGTGCCAGCACTCTCAGAGGCTACACCTTC. The rearrangement links TRBV12-3 or TRBV12-4 to TRBJ1-2; D remains unclear. The CDR3 covers 10 residues. Trimming took off 7 bases at V and 8 bases at J, with 8 bases between the two ends.

The chain carries TRBV18 and TRBJ2-5, with 9 positions matching TRBD1. Per germline, CDR1 KGHSH and CDR2 LQKENI. V shed 2 bases and J 5 bases; nucleotides not matched to a gene: 0. The CDR3 sequence is 13 residues long. CDR3 residues: CASSPDRGETQYF. DNA for the CDR3: TGTGCCAGCTCACCAGACAGGGGGGAGACCCAGTACTTC. Drawing the rest from reference TRBV18 and TRBJ2-5, the complete variable domain is NAGVMQNPRHLVRRRGQEARLRCSPMKGHSHVYWYRQLPEEGLKFMVYLQKENIIDESGMPKERFSAEFPKEGPSILRIQQVVRGDSAAYFCASSPDRGETQYFGPGTRLLVL.

This clonotype appeared a single time. The chain is built from TRBV5-1 and TRBJ2-1, with D possibly being TRBD2 (6 bases). The CDR3 runs 15 residues. Trimming stripped 7 bases from V and 8 bases from J, with 22 bases between. Germline-derived CDR1 and CDR2 are SGHRS and YFSETQ. CDR3 sequence reads: CASSTGAPSVDEQFF. The CDR3 nucleotides read TGCGCCAGCTCCACGGGAGCCCCCTCGGTCGATGAGCAGTTCTTC. The complete variable domain, with remaining parts taken from reference TRBV5-1 and TRBJ2-1, reads KAGVTQTPRYLIKTRGQQVTLSCSPISGHRSVSWYQQTPGQGLQFLFEYFSETQRNKGNFPGRFSGRQFSNSRSEMNVSTLELGDSALYLCASSTGAPSVDEQFFGPGTRLTVL.

This clonotype was seen at least ten times. The chain joins TRBV20-1 to TRBJ2-7; 12 positions match TRBD2. CDR3 length: 13 residues. The junction had 5 bases not matched to a gene; V was cut back by 2 bases and J by 9 bases. In germline, CDR1 is DFQATT, CDR2 SNEGSKA (reference sequence). The CDR3 loop is CSARRLAGDGQYF. Here the CDR3 DNA reads TGCAGTGCTAGACGACTAGCGGGAGACGGGCAGTACTTC.

This clonotype was observed at least ten times. The junction and the germline gene differ at one end; a read error may be behind it. The chain uses TRBV12-3 or TRBV12-4 and TRBJ2-1, with D perhaps TRBD1 or TRBD2 (6 bases each). The CDR3 runs 15 residues. The CDR3 DNA reads as TGTGCCAGCTGCCCGAGGGGGGACTCCAACAATGAGCAGTTCTTC. Encoded protein: CASCPRGDSNNEQFF.

This clonotype appeared many times. J is TRBJ2-3 and V is TRBV20-1; 9 bases are a match to TRBD2. The CDR3 runs to 15 residues. V lost 0 bases to trimming and J lost 4 bases; unmatched junction nucleotides: 5. Germline V CDR1 and CDR2: DFQATT, SNEGSKA (reference sequence). The CDR3 protein is CSARDGGRAADTQYF. The CDR3 region has the DNA TGCAGTGCTAGAGACGGCGGGAGGGCCGCAGATACGCAGTATTTT.

The chain recombines TRBV4-2 with TRBJ1-6; TRBD1 aligns across 10 bases. Germline CDR1 LGHNA, CDR2 YNFKEQ. V dropped 4 bases and J dropped 9; count of bases not matched to a gene: 9. This CDR3 has 16 amino acids. CDR3 DNA: TGTGCCAGCAGCCCCTCGACAGGGGGCTCTGGTTCACCCCTCCACTTT. It is translated as CASSPSTGGSGSPLHF.

The V call is TRBV7-9, the J call TRBJ1-2, with D possibly being TRBD1 (5 bases). With 7 bases removed from V and 2 bases from J, the gap between germline ends came to 14 bases. Per germline, CDR1 SEHNR and CDR2 FQNEAQ (reference sequence). The length of the CDR3 is 14 residues. CDR3 in amino acids: CASTLAGVNYGYTF. The CDR3 DNA reads TGTGCCAGCACCCTAGCGGGGGTGAACTATGGCTACACCTTC.

J is TRBJ2-3 and V is TRBV20-1, with 8 bases matching TRBD2. After removal of 7 bases from V and 4 bases from J, the junction contained 7 bases not matched to a gene. The length of the CDR3 is 13 residues. Per germline, CDR1 DFQATT and CDR2 SNEGSKA (reference sequence). In DNA form, the CDR3 reads TGCAGTGTCGCGGGGGGAGGAGCAGATACGCAGTATTTT. Translated, it gives CSVAGGGADTQYF.

The chain links TRBV6-5 to TRBJ1-5; 8 bases line up with TRBD1. There are 15 residues in the CDR3. CDR1 and CDR2 from the germline V gene are MNHEY and SVGAGI. J gave up 8 bases and V 3 bases, and 9 bases lay outside the gene matches. CDR3: CASSYLRDRFKPQHF. The CDR3 nucleotides are TGTGCCAGCAGTTATTTGCGGGACAGGTTTAAGCCCCAGCATTTT.

This clonotype was counted only a few times. The gene calls are TRBV7-2 and TRBJ2-3; D is undetermined. With 5 bases removed from V and 6 bases from J, the gap between germline ends came to 12 bases. The CDR3 loop spans 13 amino acids. Germline CDR1 is SGHTA and CDR2 is FQGNSA. CDR3 sequence: CASSPTHGDTQYF. The DNA of the CDR3 is TGTGCCAGCAGCCCTACCCACGGGGATACGCAGTATTTT.

In this sample, this clonotype turned up many times. The J gene is TRBJ1-2, the V gene TRBV28, with D possibly being TRBD1 (6 bases). V was cut by 3 bases and J by 2 bases, with 10 bases left in between. In germline, CDR1 is MDHEN, CDR2 SYDVKM. This CDR3 contains 14 residues. CDR3 bases: TGTGCCAGCAGTTTCCCGACAGGAAACTATGGCTACACCTTC. This sequence encodes CASSFPTGNYGYTF.